This TCR beta chain was captured by sequencing in a study of blood T cell repertoires in COVID-19. Turning to the study itself: COVID-19 samples, acute and convalescent, were from the United States, Italy and Spain.

How the authors handled the data: Reference gene primer amplification in the assay estimated nucleated cell counts. Libraries were prepared by immunoSEQ multiplex PCR; TCRdb keeps only in-frame clonotypes and omits some of them. That table is the source of V, J and clone size, and D and trimming were worked out from the DNA. The profile shows approximately 360,000 clones, roughly 87% of them singletons. This clone was observed once. Adults between roughly 18 and 100 years of age took part from about 24 US areas. Resolution of symptoms, clearance, or two negative PCRs was present in recovered Cohort 3 donors. The sample was PBMCs or T cells enriched from blood (not recorded which). This receptor was taken from a woman aged 45-65 years who had recovered from COVID-19.

The CDR3 here is CATSGPSSRGEKLFF. For the CDR3, the DNA is TGTGCCACCAGCGGCCCCTCGAGTAGGGGGGAAAAACTGTTTTTT. The chain couples TRBV15 to TRBJ1-4; TRBD1 is a possible D gene (6 bases). The germline V and J ends were trimmed by 5 bases and 8 bases, with 18 bases remaining between them. This CDR3 spans 15 amino acids. Germline loops: CDR1 LNHNV, CDR2 YYDKDF (reference sequence).